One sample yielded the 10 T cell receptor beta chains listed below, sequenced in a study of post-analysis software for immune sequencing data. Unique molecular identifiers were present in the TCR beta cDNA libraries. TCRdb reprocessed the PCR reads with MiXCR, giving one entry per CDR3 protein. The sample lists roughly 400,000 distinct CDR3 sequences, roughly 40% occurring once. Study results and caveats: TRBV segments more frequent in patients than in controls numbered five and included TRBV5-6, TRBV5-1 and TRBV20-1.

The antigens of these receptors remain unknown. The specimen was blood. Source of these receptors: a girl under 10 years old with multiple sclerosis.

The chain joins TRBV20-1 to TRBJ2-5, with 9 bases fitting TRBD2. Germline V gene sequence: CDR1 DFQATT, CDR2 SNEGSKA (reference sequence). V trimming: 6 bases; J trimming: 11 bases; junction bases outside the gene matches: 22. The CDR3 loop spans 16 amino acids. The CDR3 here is CSAGRVRGGNVDEQYF. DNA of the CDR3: TGCAGTGCGGGGCGGGTGCGGGGGGGCAACGTCGATGAGCAGTACTTC.

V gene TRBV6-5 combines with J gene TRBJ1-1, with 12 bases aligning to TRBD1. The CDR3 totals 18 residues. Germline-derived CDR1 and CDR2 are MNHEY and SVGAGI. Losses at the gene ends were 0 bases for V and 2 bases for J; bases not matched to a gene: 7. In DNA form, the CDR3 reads TGTGCCAGCAGTTACTCGACGGGACAGGGGGCGCTTAACACTGAAGCTTTCTTT. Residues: CASSYSTGQGALNTEAFF.

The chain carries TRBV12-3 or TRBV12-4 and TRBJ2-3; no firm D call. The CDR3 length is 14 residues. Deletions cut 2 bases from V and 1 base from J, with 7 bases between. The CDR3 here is CASSLRHGTDTQYF. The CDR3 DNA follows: TGTGCCAGCAGTTTAAGGCACGGCACAGATACGCAGTATTTT.

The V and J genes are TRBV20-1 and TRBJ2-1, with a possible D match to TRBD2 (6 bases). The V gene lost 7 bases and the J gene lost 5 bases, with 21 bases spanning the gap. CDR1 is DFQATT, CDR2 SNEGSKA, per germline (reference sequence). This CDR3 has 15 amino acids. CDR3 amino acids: CSGLGLVPLNNEQFF. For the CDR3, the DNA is TGCAGTGGACTAGGGTTGGTACCTTTGAACAATGAGCAGTTCTTC.

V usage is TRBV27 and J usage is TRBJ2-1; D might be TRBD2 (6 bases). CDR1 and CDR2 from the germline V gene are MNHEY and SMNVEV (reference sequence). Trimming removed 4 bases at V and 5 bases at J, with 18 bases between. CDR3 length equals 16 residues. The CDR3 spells CASSSLGTGWNNEQFF. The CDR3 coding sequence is TGTGCCAGCAGTTCCCTGGGGACTGGGTGGAACAATGAGCAGTTCTTC.

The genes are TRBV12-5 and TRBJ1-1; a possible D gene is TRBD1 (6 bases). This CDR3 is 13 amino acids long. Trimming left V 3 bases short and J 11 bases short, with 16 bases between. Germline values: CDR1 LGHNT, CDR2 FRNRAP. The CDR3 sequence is CASGFRTAYHAFF. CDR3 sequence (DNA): TGTGCTAGTGGTTTCCGGACAGCTTACCACGCTTTCTTT.

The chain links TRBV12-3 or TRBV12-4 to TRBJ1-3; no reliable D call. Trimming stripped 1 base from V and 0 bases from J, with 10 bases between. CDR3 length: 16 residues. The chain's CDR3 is CASSLGSAFSGNTIYF. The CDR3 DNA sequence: TGTGCCAGCAGTTTAGGTTCAGCATTCTCTGGAAACACCATATATTTT.

The CDR3 nucleotides are TGCAGCGTCCCAGGACAGGGGGCGGTCACTGAAGCTTTCTTT. Encoded protein: CSVPGQGAVTEAFF. The chain carries TRBV29-1 and TRBJ1-1; TRBD1 aligns across 11 bases. The junction had 7 bases not matched to a gene; V was cut back by 6 bases and J by 4 bases. The germline V gene encodes CDR1 SQVTM and CDR2 ANQGSEA. The CDR3 has 14 residues.

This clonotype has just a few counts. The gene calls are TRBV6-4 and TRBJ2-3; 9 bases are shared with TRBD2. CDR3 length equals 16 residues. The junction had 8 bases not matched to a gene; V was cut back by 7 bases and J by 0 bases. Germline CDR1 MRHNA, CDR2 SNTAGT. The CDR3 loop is CASIRRREGSTDTQYF. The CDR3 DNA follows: TGTGCCAGCATCCGAAGGCGGGAGGGAAGCACAGATACGCAGTATTTT.

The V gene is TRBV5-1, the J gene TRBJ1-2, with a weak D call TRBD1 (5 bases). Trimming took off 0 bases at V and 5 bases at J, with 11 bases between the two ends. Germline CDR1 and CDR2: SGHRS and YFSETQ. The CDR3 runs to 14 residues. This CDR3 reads CASSLAAQAYGYTF. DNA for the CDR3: TGCGCCAGCAGCTTGGCTGCACAGGCATATGGCTACACCTTC.